Described below is a single T cell receptor (beta chain) sequence and its context. Its antigen remains unidentified. This sample is drawn from a study of graft-versus-host responses after intestinal transplantation. Sequencing was performed with immunoSEQ multiplex PCR; in TCRdb, only in-frame clones are kept and a portion is missing. The sample consists of roughly 97,000 clones, about 90% of them appearing once. The TCR comes from a human donor who received an intestinal transplant. Sequencing was performed on unstimulated CD4+ T cells sorted from spleen or lymph node cells, taken before intestinal transplant.

CDR3 protein: CASSPHSRAGSYEQYF. CDR3 sequence (DNA): TGTGCCAGCAGCCCGCACTCCCGGGCAGGTTCCTACGAGCAGTACTTC. The J gene is TRBJ2-7, the V gene TRBV11-2; unclear D gene. The V and J ends lost 5 bases and 1 base respectively, with 18 bases between them. This CDR3 is 16 amino acids long. Per the germline V gene, CDR1 is SGHAT and CDR2 is FQNNGV.